The present T cell receptor (beta chain) was sequenced within a study of blood T cell repertoires in COVID-19. Study summary: Both acute and convalescent COVID-19 samples were obtained from the United States, Italy and Spain. The cDNA or gDNA used as material had been derived from T cells, B-cell-depleted T cells, or PBMCs.

Trimming cost V 8 bases and J 5 bases; bases outside gene matches: 4. CDR1 and CDR2 (germline): MGHDK, SYGVNS. The CDR3 sequence is 13 residues long. In the original processing: The assay estimated nucleated cells by amplifying reference gene primers. Generated by immunoSEQ multiplex PCR, the TCRdb table keeps only in-frame clones and is missing some. That table gives V, J and clone size, and the DNA gave D and trimming. The table includes around 250,000 clones, 75% to 90% detected once. It was during active infection that Seattle patients were enrolled and then longitudinally followed. The chain employs TRBV25-1 and TRBJ2-3; 10 bases match TRBD2. This TCR was sampled from a woman between 65 and 79 years old with COVID-19, enrolled during active disease. The sample comprised peripheral blood. CDR3 nucleotides: TGTGCCAGCGGGATAGCGGGAGGAGATACGCAGTATTTT. It encodes CASGIAGGDTQYF. The whole variable domain, remainder taken from reference TRBV25-1 and TRBJ2-3, is EADIYQTPRYLVIGTGKKITLECSQTMGHDKMYWYQQDPGMELHLIHYSYGVNSTEKGDLSSESTVSRIRTEHFPLTLESARPSHTSQYLCASGIAGGDTQYFGPGTRLTVL.